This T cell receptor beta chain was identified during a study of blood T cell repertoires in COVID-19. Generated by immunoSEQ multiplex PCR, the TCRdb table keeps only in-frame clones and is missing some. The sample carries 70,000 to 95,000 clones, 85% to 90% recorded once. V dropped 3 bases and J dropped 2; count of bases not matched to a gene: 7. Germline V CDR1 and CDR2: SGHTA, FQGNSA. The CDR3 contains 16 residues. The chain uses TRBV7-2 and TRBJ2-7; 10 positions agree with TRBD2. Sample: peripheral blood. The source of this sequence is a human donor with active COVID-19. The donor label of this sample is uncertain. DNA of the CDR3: TGTGCCAGCAGCTTGGCTAGCGGGGGTAAAACCTACGAGCAGTACTTC. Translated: CASSLASGGKTYEQYF.